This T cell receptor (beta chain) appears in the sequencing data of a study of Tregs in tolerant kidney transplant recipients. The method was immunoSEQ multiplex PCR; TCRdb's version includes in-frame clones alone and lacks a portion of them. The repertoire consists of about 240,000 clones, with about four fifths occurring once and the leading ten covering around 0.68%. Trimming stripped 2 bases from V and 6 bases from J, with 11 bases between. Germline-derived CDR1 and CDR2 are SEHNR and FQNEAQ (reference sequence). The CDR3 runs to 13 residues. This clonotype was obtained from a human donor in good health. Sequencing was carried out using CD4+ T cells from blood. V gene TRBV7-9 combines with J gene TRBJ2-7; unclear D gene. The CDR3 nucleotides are TGTGCCAGCAGCTTAATGAGCACATCCGAGCAGTACTTC. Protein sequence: CASSLMSTSEQYF.